Sequencing of this T cell receptor (beta chain) was carried out in a study of cytomegalovirus exposure and HLA in healthy donors. Libraries were prepared by immunoSEQ multiplex PCR; TCRdb keeps only in-frame clonotypes and omits some of them. The repertoire consists of roughly 350,000 clones, with approximately 90% occurring once and the leading ten covering about 0.8%. Remarks on this clone: Its antigen is not identified.

Whole-study findings and limits: Listed as cytomegalovirus-associated were approximately 160 TCR beta chains. Accounts indicate the classifier identified cytomegalovirus status with strong specificity and sensitivity. The authors confirmed in vitro that three CMV-associated chains were specific for CMV antigens. Subsequent analysis showed first-cohort TCR clusters tending to co-occur in around 110 validation repertoires.

The V gene's germline CDR1 is KGHSH and CDR2 LQKENI. Trimming left V 3 bases short and J 4 bases short, with 18 bases between. The CDR3 has 16 amino acids. Sequenced material: PBMCs. The chain combines TRBV18 with TRBJ2-5, with D possibly matching TRBD2 (6 bases). This clonotype was obtained from a woman aged 18-29 years in good health and CMV-seronegative. The CDR3 protein is CASSPGRFERVETQYF. In nucleotides, the CDR3 is TGTGCCAGCTCACCGGGCAGGTTCGAGCGGGTAGAGACCCAGTACTTC.